These 2 T cell receptor beta chains were all obtained from the same sample, sequenced in a study of cytomegalovirus exposure and HLA in healthy donors. In the PCR, 60 Vbeta and 13 Jbeta primers were used. The data were produced by immunoSEQ multiplex PCR, yet TCRdb's version contains in-frame clones alone and is incomplete. Of approximately 100,000 clones listed, around 80% were seen once; the top ten hold about 3.4%. Sequenced: PBMCs. The source of these receptors is a woman between 35 and 50 years old in good health and CMV-seronegative.

A word on this clone: In the same sample, other DNA sequences code for this CDR3. The chain uses TRBV28 and TRBJ1-6; TRBD1 matches 9 bases. There are 15 residues in the CDR3. CDR1 is MDHEN, CDR2 SYDVKM, per germline. Losses at the gene ends were 5 bases for V and 6 bases for J; bases not matched to a gene: 5. CDR3 in amino acids: CASSTRQGGNSPLHF. The CDR3 DNA reads TGTGCCAGCAGTACCCGACAGGGGGGTAATTCACCCCTCCACTTT.

The chain links TRBV7-2 to TRBJ2-7, with TRBD2 identical over 7 bases. Trimming took 3 bases from V and 0 from J; bases not matched to a gene: 11. CDR3 length equals 17 residues. The germline V gene encodes CDR1 SGHTA and CDR2 FQGNSA. For the CDR3, the DNA is TGTGCCAGCAGCTTCCGGTCTGGCGGGAGTTTCTCCTACGAGCAGTACTTC. It encodes CASSFRSGGSFSYEQYF.